This TCR beta chain was sequenced during a study of cytomegalovirus exposure and HLA in healthy donors. A multiplex PCR was run with 60 Vbeta primers and 13 Jbeta primers. The protocol was immunoSEQ multiplex PCR, while the TCRdb copy is restricted to in-frame clones and leaves out a portion. The sample yields about 140,000 clones, around four fifths seen once. The V segment lost 2 bases and the J segment 1 base; nucleotides outside the gene matches: 8. Germline values: CDR1 SGHDT, CDR2 YYEEEE. The CDR3 is 16 amino acids. The receptor's source is a woman aged 40 to 55 in good health and CMV-seronegative. Sequencing was performed on PBMCs. The chain has TRBV5-6 and TRBJ1-1; 7 nucleotides agree with TRBD1. In DNA form, the CDR3 reads TGTGCCAGCAGCTTTCGGCGAGACAGGGCGAACACTGAAGCTTTCTTT. The encoded protein is CASSFRRDRANTEAFF. Together with reference TRBV5-6 and TRBJ1-1, the CDR3 gives the full variable domain: DAGVTQSPTHLIKTRGQQVTLRCSPKSGHDTVSWYQQALGQGPQFIFQYYEEEERQRGNFPDRFSGHQFPNYSSELNVNALLLGDSALYLCASSFRRDRANTEAFFGQGTRLTVV.